Shown below are 13 T cell receptor beta chains from a single sample sequenced in a study of blood T cell repertoires in COVID-19. Method: immunoSEQ multiplex PCR; TCRdb's copy keeps in-frame clones and lacks some. The sample has over 250,000 clones, about nine tenths seen once. The sequencing sample was made of peripheral blood. These receptors all come from a man between 40 and 49 years old who had recovered from COVID-19.

V usage is TRBV7-9 and J usage is TRBJ1-2; TRBD1 matches 7 bases. This CDR3 has 16 residues. Germline CDR1 reads SEHNR; CDR2 reads FQNEAQ (reference sequence). Trimming removed 1 base from V and 2 bases from J; junction bases left unmatched: 7. The DNA for the CDR3 is TGTGCCAGCAGCTTAGGTGGACAGGCTTCGAACTATGGCTACACCTTC. Translating it yields CASSLGGQASNYGYTF.

The chain recombines TRBV5-6 with TRBJ2-7, with D perhaps TRBD1 (5 bases). V shed 4 bases and J shed 9 bases, with 26 bases lying between them. This CDR3 region has 16 residues. Germline V gene sequence: CDR1 SGHDT, CDR2 YYEEEE. DNA for the CDR3: TGTGCCAGCAGCCCCTCAACAGGTCTCCCGGTAGAGACGCAGTACTTC. Residues: CASSPSTGLPVETQYF.

In DNA form, the CDR3 reads TGTGCCAGCAGCTCCCGAAGCGGGAGTCCCTACGAGCAGTACTTC. It translates to CASSSRSGSPYEQYF. The chain couples TRBV7-2 to TRBJ2-7, with 8 bases fitting TRBD2. The CDR3 loop spans 15 amino acids. Germline CDR1 SGHTA, CDR2 FQGNSA. V gave up 4 bases and J gave up 2 bases; unmatched junction bases: 7.

This clone was counted a single time. The chain combines TRBV7-3 with TRBJ2-3, with D possibly matching TRBD2 (6 bases). CDR1 SGHTA and CDR2 FQGTGA come from the germline V gene. The CDR3 runs to 15 residues. Trimming cost V 4 bases and J 0 bases, with 11 bases left between them. CDR3 sequence: CASSSIAESTDTQYF. As DNA, the CDR3 is TGTGCCAGCAGCTCGATAGCGGAGAGCACAGATACGCAGTATTTT.

The chain is built from TRBV7-2 and TRBJ2-1; 7 bases map to TRBD2. Per germline, CDR1 SGHTA and CDR2 FQGNSA. The trim removed 2 bases at V and 4 bases at J, leaving 11 bases unmatched. The CDR3 contains 17 residues. The chain's CDR3 is CASSLSVGGGLYNEQFF. In nucleotides, the CDR3 is TGTGCCAGCAGCTTATCGGTGGGCGGGGGATTATACAATGAGCAGTTCTTC.

The V call is TRBV7-2, the J call TRBJ2-5, with 8 nucleotides matching TRBD1. From germline, CDR1 is SGHTA and CDR2 FQGNSA. With V trimmed by 3 bases and J by 5 bases, 8 bases remained unmatched. CDR3 length: 15 residues. The CDR3 nucleotides read TGTGCCAGCAGCTTGCTGACAGGGGCAGGGGAGACCCAGTACTTC. It specifies CASSLLTGAGETQYF.

Notes on this clone: Distinct nucleotide sequences in the sample also encode this CDR3. V is TRBV6-2 or TRBV6-3 and J is TRBJ1-5; D gene uncertain. Trimming left V 3 bases short and J 7 bases short, with 7 bases between. The CDR3 is 12 residues long. Per germline, CDR1 MNHEY and CDR2 SVGEGT. The CDR3 region is CASSYSSQPQHF. For the CDR3, the DNA is TGTGCCAGCAGTTATTCGTCCCAGCCCCAGCATTTT.

The chain is built from TRBV15 and TRBJ1-2; 8 nucleotides align to TRBD1. CDR1 is LNHNV and CDR2 is YYDKDF in the germline V gene (reference sequence). The CDR3 contains 15 residues. After removal of 3 bases from V and 7 bases from J, the junction contained 10 bases not matched to a gene. The chain's CDR3 is CATSSRTGTLGGYTF. Written as DNA, the CDR3 is TGTGCCACCAGCAGCCGGACAGGGACCCTTGGTGGCTACACCTTC.

This chain connects TRBV13 to TRBJ2-5; D remains unclear. Germline V gene data show CDR1 as PRHDT and CDR2 as FYEKMQ (reference sequence). The CDR3 consists of 14 residues. V was cut by 1 base and J by 5 bases, with 11 bases left in between. The CDR3, as DNA: TGTGCCAGCAGCTTAGCCGCGAGGTCGGAGACCCAGTACTTC. Amino acid sequence: CASSLAARSETQYF.

The DNA for the CDR3 is TGCGCCAGCAGCCTATCTGGGACAGGGGTCTACGAGCAGTACTTC. As protein: CASSLSGTGVYEQYF. The chain uses TRBV4-1 and TRBJ2-7, with 10 bases lining up with TRBD1. The J segment lost 3 bases and the V segment lost 4 bases, leaving 6 bases of the junction unmatched. The germline V gene has CDR1 MGHRA and CDR2 YSYEKL. The CDR3 is 15 amino acids.

The sample holds one count of this clone. This sequence joins TRBV2 and TRBJ2-3; D not resolved. This CDR3 has 13 amino acids. Germline assignment: CDR1 SNHLY and CDR2 FYNNEI. V gave up 10 bases and J gave up 3 bases, with 14 bases separating them. CDR3: CATPPSRTDTQYF. The CDR3 region has the DNA TGTGCCACCCCCCCGAGCCGAACAGATACGCAGTATTTT.

This clone has just one count. CDR3 in DNA: TGTGCCAGCAGCTTGGGTGGCAGGACTAACTATGGCTACACCTTC. Encoded protein: CASSLGGRTNYGYTF. The chain carries TRBV5-5 and TRBJ1-2; D gene ambiguous. V lost 0 bases and J lost 0, with 9 bases in between. Germline V gene data show CDR1 as SGHKS and CDR2 as YYEKEE (reference sequence). The CDR3 runs to 15 residues. The variable domain in full, completed from reference TRBV5-5 and TRBJ1-2, reads DAGVTQSPTHLIKTRGQQVTLRCSPISGHKSVSWYQQVLGQGPQFIFQYYEKEERGRGNFPDRFSARQFPNYSSELNVNALLLGDSALYLCASSLGGRTNYGYTFGSGTRLTVV.

The chain employs TRBV5-4 and TRBJ2-3, with 7 bases fitting TRBD2. Germline loops: CDR1 SGHNT, CDR2 YYREEE (reference sequence). The J segment lost 2 bases and the V segment lost 9 bases, leaving 15 bases of the junction unmatched. This CDR3 has 16 amino acids. CDR3 sequence (DNA): TGTGCCACATCGCTTTATAAGGCGGGGGTCACAGATACGCAGTATTTT. Translation gives CATSLYKAGVTDTQYF.